This entry describes one T cell receptor beta chain. Its antigen is currently unknown. This entry comes from a study of T cell responses to AZD1222 COVID-19 vaccine. Study-wide points: Unmutated variant regions are reportedly targeted by nearly half of spike-specific TCRs.

CDR3 length equals 13 residues. CDR1 is SGHAT, CDR2 FQDESV, per germline (reference sequence). With 5 bases clipped from V and 7 bases from J, the junction kept 6 bases outside the gene matches. The data were produced by immunoSEQ multiplex PCR, yet TCRdb's version contains in-frame clones alone and is incomplete. The table has approximately 100,000 clones, under 95% seen once. Sequences were derived from peripheral blood, sampled on day 0 of AZD1222 vaccination. The receptor comes from an adult in good health. The gene calls are TRBV11-1 and TRBJ1-1; TRBD1 matches at 8 bases. CDR3 in DNA: TGTGCCAGCAGCCGGATCGGACAGGGTGAAGCTTTCTTT. Encoded protein: CASSRIGQGEAFF.